These 15 T cell receptor beta chains share one sample of origin, sequenced in a study of T cell repertoires in aging, cancer and after chemotherapy. TCR beta rearrangements were amplified from peripheral blood genomic DNA. TRB rearrangements spanning V, D and J were amplified using mixed TRB-A/B primers. MiXCR was run by TCRdb on the multiplex PCR reads, yielding one entry per CDR3 protein. The table includes several thousand distinct CDR3 sequences, around 37% detected once. Sequencing used blood. The receptors come from a human donor with a solid tumor.

In DNA form, the CDR3 reads TGTGCCAGCAGGATATCAGGGAGAGAAAAACTGTTTTTT. This translates into CASRISGREKLFF. V usage is TRBV6-1 and J usage is TRBJ1-4, with D perhaps matching TRBD1 (5 bases). The V and J ends lost 6 bases and 8 bases respectively, with 13 bases between them. The CDR3 is made up of 13 amino acids. Germline V gives CDR1 MNHNS, CDR2 SASEGT.

The chain combines TRBV12-3 or TRBV12-4 with TRBJ2-6; 7 bases are a match to TRBD2. V lost 8 bases, J lost 3 bases, and 4 bases stayed unmatched. The CDR3 is made up of 14 amino acids. The DNA for the CDR3 is TGTGCCAGCTTTTCTAGCGGTGGGGCCAACGTCCTGACTTTC. Translating it yields CASFSSGGANVLTF.

This clonotype rates as medium-sized. V is TRBV15 and J is TRBJ2-5; D tentatively reads TRBD1 or TRBD2 (5 bases each). Germline V lookup: CDR1 LNHNV, CDR2 YYDKDF (reference sequence). CDR3 size: 15 residues. Trimming removed 7 bases at V and 4 bases at J, with 19 bases between. The CDR3 nucleotides are TGTGCCACCACCGGCCCGGCTCAGGGAGTAGAGACCCAGTACTTC. This codes for CATTGPAQGVETQYF.

The rearrangement uses TRBV20-1 and TRBJ2-7, with a weak D call TRBD1 (6 bases). Per germline, CDR1 DFQATT and CDR2 SNEGSKA (reference sequence). The CDR3 extends over 15 amino acids. Trimming took 1 base from V and 5 from J, leaving 18 bases between them. CDR3 coding DNA: TGCAGTGCTAGAGTCTACGTGGGAAGGGACAACGAGCAGTACTTC. Its translation is CSARVYVGRDNEQYF.

The chain has TRBV5-1 and TRBJ2-1; D is uncertain. V was clipped by 4 bases and J by 6 bases, with 14 bases between them. The V gene's germline CDR1 is SGHRS and CDR2 YFSETQ. The CDR3 is 14 residues long. The CDR3 region has the DNA TGCGCCAGCAGCCCGGCTCGGCCCCGCAATGAGCAGTTCTTC. This sequence encodes CASSPARPRNEQFF.

The chain employs TRBV6-5 and TRBJ1-5; TRBD1 is a possible D gene (5 bases). Per the germline V gene, CDR1 is MNHEY and CDR2 is SVGAGI. Trimming shortened V by 4 bases and J by 0 bases, and 19 bases separated the two germline ends. The CDR3 is made up of 18 amino acids. In DNA form, the CDR3 reads TGTGCCAGCAGTTCCCGGGACGTCAGATCCAGTAGCAATCAGCCCCAGCATTTT. This translates into CASSSRDVRSSSNQPQHF.

This rearrangement joins TRBV6-4 to TRBJ2-3; a weak D match, TRBD1 (5 bases). The V gene's germline CDR1 is MRHNA and CDR2 SNTAGT. Deletions cut 0 bases from V and 0 bases from J, with 7 bases between. This CDR3 comprises 15 residues. This CDR3 reads CASSDSAGSTDTQYF. The CDR3 DNA reads as TGTGCCAGCAGTGACTCCGCAGGGAGCACAGATACGCAGTATTTT.

The chain joins TRBV19 to TRBJ2-2; a possible D gene is TRBD2 (6 bases). Germline V gene sequence: CDR1 LNHDA, CDR2 SQIVND (reference sequence). V was shortened by 11 bases and J by 1 base, with 8 bases between the two germline ends. The CDR3 has 12 residues. The CDR3 loop reads CAGRRNTGELFF. CDR3 coding DNA: TGTGCCGGGAGGAGGAACACCGGGGAGCTGTTTTTT.

Judged by abundance, this clonotype is large. This chain uses TRBV6-5 with TRBJ2-7; D may be TRBD1 (6 bases). Germline V gene lookup returns CDR1 MNHEY and CDR2 SVGAGI. Trimming cost V 0 bases and J 6 bases, with 18 bases left between them. This CDR3 comprises 16 residues. The chain's CDR3 is CASSYSIVTVDSEQYF. DNA of the CDR3: TGTGCCAGCAGTTACTCGATCGTTACCGTGGACAGCGAGCAGTACTTC.

The table lists this clonotype with a count of one. The chain carries TRBV5-1 and TRBJ1-2; 9 nucleotides agree with TRBD1. Trimming cost V 5 bases and J 2 bases; bases outside gene matches: 4. CDR1 SGHRS and CDR2 YFSETQ come from the germline V gene. CDR3 size: 14 residues. The CDR3 here is CASRAGTGNYGYTF. DNA for the CDR3: TGCGCCAGCAGGGCCGGGACAGGGAACTATGGCTACACCTTC.

The chain recombines TRBV20-1 with TRBJ2-7; either TRBD1 or TRBD2 may fit D (5 bases each). Trimming removed 4 bases from V and 5 bases from J, with 18 bases in between. Per the germline V gene, CDR1 is DFQATT and CDR2 is SNEGSKA (reference sequence). The CDR3 extends over 14 amino acids. CDR3 nucleotides: TGCAGTGCTAATACGATCGTCTGGGGGAACGAGCAGTACTTC. Residues: CSANTIVWGNEQYF.

The chain recombines TRBV6-2 or TRBV6-3 with TRBJ1-1; D ambiguous. Germline V lookup: CDR1 MNHEY, CDR2 SVGEGT. Deletions cut 0 bases from V and 3 bases from J, with 17 bases between. CDR3 length: 17 residues. The DNA of the CDR3 is TGTGCCAGCAGTTACTCGTCGGGTGAACATAGGGACACTGAAGCTTTCTTT. It encodes CASSYSSGEHRDTEAFF.

This clonotype counts as medium-sized. V usage is TRBV5-6 and J usage is TRBJ2-5; the D is unclear. Trimming shortened V by 4 bases and J by 5 bases, and 18 bases separated the two germline ends. CDR1 and CDR2 (germline): SGHDT, YYEEEE. The CDR3 spans 15 residues. CDR3 sequence: CASSERVAVPETQYF. In DNA form, the CDR3 reads TGTGCCAGCAGCGAAAGGGTCGCGGTGCCGGAGACCCAGTACTTC.

This clonotype has only a few counts. This chain links TRBV12-3 or TRBV12-4 with TRBJ2-3, with D tentatively TRBD1 (7 bases). V gave up 2 bases and J gave up 5 bases, with 11 bases separating them. The CDR3 has 14 residues. CDR3 sequence (DNA): TGTGCCAGCAGTTTACAGGGGGGAATAGATACGCAGTATTTT. Amino acids: CASSLQGGIDTQYF.

CDR3 protein: CASSYSMLGAREKLFF. CDR3 DNA sequence: TGTGCCAGCAGTTACTCGATGTTGGGGGCTCGGGAAAAACTGTTTTTT. This rearrangement joins TRBV6-6 to TRBJ1-4; TRBD1 might be the D (6 bases). V was clipped by 0 bases and J by 8 bases, with 16 bases between them. The CDR3 runs 16 residues. From germline, CDR1 is MNHNY and CDR2 SVGAGI (reference sequence).